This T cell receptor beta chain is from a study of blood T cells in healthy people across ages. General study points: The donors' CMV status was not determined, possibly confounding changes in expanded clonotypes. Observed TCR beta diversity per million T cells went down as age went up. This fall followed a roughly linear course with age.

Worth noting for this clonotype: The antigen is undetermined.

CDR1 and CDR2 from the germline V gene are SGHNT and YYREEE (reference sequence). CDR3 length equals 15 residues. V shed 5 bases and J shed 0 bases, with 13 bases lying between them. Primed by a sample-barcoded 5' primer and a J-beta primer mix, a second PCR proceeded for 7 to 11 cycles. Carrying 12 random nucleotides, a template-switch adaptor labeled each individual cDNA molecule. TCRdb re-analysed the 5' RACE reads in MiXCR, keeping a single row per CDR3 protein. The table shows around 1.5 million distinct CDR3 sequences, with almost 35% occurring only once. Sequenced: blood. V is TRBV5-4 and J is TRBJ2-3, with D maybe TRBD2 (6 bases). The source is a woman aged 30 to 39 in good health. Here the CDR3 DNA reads TGTGCCAGCAGAACTCCCGCGGGGAGCACAGATACGCAGTATTTT. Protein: CASRTPAGSTDTQYF.